These 29 T cell receptor beta chains share one sample of origin, sequenced in a study of blood T cell repertoires in COVID-19. Profiling relied on immunoSEQ multiplex PCR, and the TCRdb table lists in-frame clones only, not all of them. Here the sample spans hundreds of thousands of clones, 80% to 90% being singletons. The sequenced sample consisted of PBMCs or T cells enriched from blood (not recorded which). Source of these receptors: a man between 50 and 59 years old who had been exposed to COVID-19.

This chain uses TRBV18 with TRBJ2-2; possibly TRBD1 for D (5 bases). Per germline, CDR1 KGHSH and CDR2 LQKENI. This CDR3 is built from 17 residues. Trimming took off 5 bases at V and 1 base at J, with 17 bases between the two ends. The CDR3 spells CASSTLLPGQNTGELFF. CDR3 coding DNA: TGTGCCAGCTCAACACTCCTCCCCGGACAGAACACCGGGGAGCTGTTTTTT.

This chain connects TRBV7-9 to TRBJ1-5; 9 bases line up with TRBD1. Germline CDR1 and CDR2: SEHNR and FQNEAQ (reference sequence). The length of the CDR3 is 16 residues. The V and J ends lost 3 bases and 7 bases, in that order; junction bases with no gene match: 10. The DNA of the CDR3 is TGTGCCAGCAGCTTGACCGGGACAGGGTACGAGCAGCCCCAGCATTTT. Encoded protein: CASSLTGTGYEQPQHF.

The rearrangement joins TRBV7-9 to TRBJ1-1; maybe TRBD1 (6 bases). Germline V lookup: CDR1 SEHNR, CDR2 FQNEAQ (reference sequence). The CDR3 has 15 residues. The V and J ends lost 2 bases and 3 bases respectively, with 13 bases between them. Here the CDR3 DNA reads TGTGCCAGCAGCTTACAAGCGGGGGGCTACACTGAAGCTTTCTTT. Residues: CASSLQAGGYTEAFF.

The gene calls are TRBV13 and TRBJ2-2, with D possibly being TRBD2 (5 bases). The CDR3 runs 15 residues. The V end was cut by 5 bases, the J end by 3 bases, with 13 bases between. Germline V gene data show CDR1 as PRHDT and CDR2 as FYEKMQ (reference sequence). The CDR3 sequence is CASSPGLGDTGELFF. CDR3 DNA sequence: TGTGCCAGCAGCCCCGGACTGGGTGACACCGGGGAGCTGTTTTTT.

This sequence joins TRBV4-1 and TRBJ1-6; TRBD1 is a possible D gene (6 bases). Germline CDR1 is MGHRA and CDR2 is YSYEKL. The CDR3 totals 16 residues. Between the trimmed V and J ends, which lost 1 base and 10 bases, there was a span of 17 bases. DNA of the CDR3: TGCGCCAGCAGCCAAGGCCAGGACAGTGGGTGGTCACCCCTCCACTTT. Translated, it gives CASSQGQDSGWSPLHF.

V gene TRBV25-1 combines with J gene TRBJ2-3, with 9 bases aligning to TRBD1. The CDR3 length is 15 residues. Germline values: CDR1 MGHDK, CDR2 SYGVNS. The ends lost 5 bases at V and 2 bases at J; junction bases unmatched: 5. The DNA for the CDR3 is TGTGCCAGCAGTCAAGGACAGGGGCCCACAGATACGCAGTATTTT. Amino acids: CASSQGQGPTDTQYF. Full variable domain (remainder filled in from reference TRBV25-1 and TRBJ2-3): EADIYQTPRYLVIGTGKKITLECSQTMGHDKMYWYQQDPGMELHLIHYSYGVNSTEKGDLSSESTVSRIRTEHFPLTLESARPSHTSQYLCASSQGQGPTDTQYFGPGTRLTVL.

This clone appeared once. The rearrangement uses TRBV5-6 and TRBJ1-1, with D tentatively TRBD1 (6 bases). The V end was cut by 3 bases, the J end by 0 bases, with 15 bases between. The CDR3 runs 16 residues. CDR1 is SGHDT, CDR2 YYEEEE, per germline. CDR3 region: CASSSAITGLNTEAFF. In nucleotides, the CDR3 is TGTGCCAGCAGCTCTGCAATCACAGGGTTGAACACTGAAGCTTTCTTT.

This clone was seen a handful of times. The V and J genes are TRBV5-1 and TRBJ1-1; perhaps TRBD1 as D (6 bases). This CDR3 has 13 residues. Germline CDR1 reads SGHRS; CDR2 reads YFSETQ. V was pared by 4 bases and J by 5 bases, with 12 bases between. CDR3: CASSQSGVTEAFF. The DNA for the CDR3 is TGCGCCAGCAGCCAATCAGGGGTTACTGAAGCTTTCTTT.

V and J are TRBV4-1 and TRBJ1-6; no reliable D call. Germline V gene data show CDR1 as MGHRA and CDR2 as YSYEKL. CDR3 length: 16 amino acids. V dropped 1 base and J dropped 10 bases, with 17 bases sitting between them. The DNA for the CDR3 is TGCGCCAGCAGCCAAGTACACTACGGGGTAGGATCACCCCTCCACTTT. It translates to CASSQVHYGVGSPLHF.

This chain uses TRBV27 with TRBJ1-2, with D possibly matching TRBD1 (5 bases). The V end was cut by 7 bases, the J end by 7 bases, with 22 bases between. Looked up from germline, CDR1 is MNHEY and CDR2 is SMNVEV (reference sequence). This CDR3 has 15 residues. In nucleotides, the CDR3 is TGTGCCAGCACCATGAATCAGGGTTTAGACGTTGGCTACACCTTC. This codes for CASTMNQGLDVGYTF.

This clone was observed once. The chain uses TRBV14 and TRBJ2-3; 9 bases agree with TRBD2. The junction had 6 bases not matched to a gene; V was cut back by 4 bases and J by 4 bases. The CDR3 runs 15 residues. Germline lookup yields CDR1 SGHDN and CDR2 FVKESK. CDR3 region: CASSPAGGVPDTQYF. The CDR3 DNA reads as TGTGCCAGCAGCCCAGCGGGAGGTGTTCCAGATACGCAGTATTTT.

V and J are TRBV7-9 and TRBJ2-5, with D uncertain. This CDR3 comprises 11 residues. Germline loops: CDR1 SEHNR, CDR2 FQNEAQ (reference sequence). The V end lost 1 base, the J end lost 8 bases, and 5 bases lay between the germline ends. The CDR3 sequence: CASSLDPTQYF. The CDR3, as DNA: TGTGCCAGCAGCTTAGATCCAACCCAGTACTTC.

Note on this clone: Germline is not matched at one junction end, which may reflect a read error. The rearrangement joins TRBV7-3 to TRBJ2-1; 7 bases fit TRBD1. Germline CDR1 is SGHTA and CDR2 is FQGTGA. The length of the CDR3 is 15 residues. The CDR3 DNA sequence: TGTGCCAGCAGCGTAACGACAGGGTCGTACAATGAGCAGTTCTTC. Its protein product is CASSVTTGSYNEQFF. Using reference TRBV7-3 and TRBJ2-1 for the parts outside the CDR3, the full variable domain is GAGVSQTPSNKVTEKGKYVELRCDPISGHTALYWYRQSLGQGPEFLIYFQGTGAADDSGLPNDRFFAVRPEGSVSTLKIQRTERGDSAVYLCASSVTTGSYNEQFFGPGTRLTVL.

The genes are TRBV9 and TRBJ1-1, with TRBD1 matching over 11 bases. Germline-derived CDR1 and CDR2 are SGDLS and YYNGEE. CDR3 length equals 16 residues. V shed 4 bases, J shed 10 bases, and the junction held 15 bases outside the gene matches. CDR3 nucleotides: TGTGCCAGCAGCCCTCGGGGACAGGGGGGCTACGAACGAGCTTTCTTT. This sequence encodes CASSPRGQGGYERAFF.

The chain carries TRBV6-5 and TRBJ2-5; perhaps TRBD1 as D (5 bases). V gave up 5 bases and J gave up 3 bases, with 10 bases separating them. This CDR3 has 13 residues. Germline V gene data show CDR1 as MNHEY and CDR2 as SVGAGI. CDR3 protein: CASSPGREETQYF. CDR3 nucleotide sequence: TGTGCCAGCAGTCCTGGCAGGGAAGAGACCCAGTACTTC.

This clone was counted a single time. The V and J genes are TRBV30 and TRBJ1-5, with no clear D. The CDR3 covers 13 residues. Germline V gene data show CDR1 as GTSNPN and CDR2 as SVGIG (reference sequence). V lost 0 bases and J 5 bases, leaving 8 bases between the germline ends. CDR3 DNA: TGTGCCTGGAGTGTTAGTCTCTATCAGCCCCAGCATTTT. As protein: CAWSVSLYQPQHF.

The chain uses TRBV29-1 and TRBJ1-2, with D maybe TRBD1 (5 bases). V lost 5 bases, J lost 9 bases, and 13 bases lay in between. The V gene's germline CDR1 is SQVTM and CDR2 ANQGSEA. The CDR3 is 11 residues long. CDR3 nucleotides: TGCAGCGTTTATGGGGGGGGTAGCTACACCTTC. It translates to CSVYGGGSYTF.

This rearrangement joins TRBV18 to TRBJ1-2, with 9 bases matching TRBD1. The CDR3 length is 16 residues. Trimming cost V 4 bases and J 0 bases; bases outside gene matches: 6. Germline loops: CDR1 KGHSH, CDR2 LQKENI. CDR3 amino acids: CASSRQGVEANYGYTF. The CDR3 bases are TGTGCCAGCTCACGACAGGGGGTTGAGGCTAACTATGGCTACACCTTC. The full variable domain, in which reference TRBV18 and TRBJ1-2 provide the parts outside the CDR3, is NAGVMQNPRHLVRRRGQEARLRCSPMKGHSHVYWYRQLPEEGLKFMVYLQKENIIDESGMPKERFSAEFPKEGPSILRIQQVVRGDSAAYFCASSRQGVEANYGYTFGSGTRLTVV.

The rearrangement joins TRBV7-2 to TRBJ1-3; no definite D call. This CDR3 spans 11 amino acids. V gave up 6 bases and J gave up 11 bases, with 11 bases separating them. The germline V gene has CDR1 SGHTA and CDR2 FQGNSA. CDR3 sequence (DNA): TGTGCCAGCAGTTATCACGGTCCCATATATTTT. It translates to CASSYHGPIYF.

The genes are TRBV3-1 (or the pseudogene TRBV3-2) and TRBJ1-5, with 7 bases that match TRBD1. Looked up from germline, CDR1 is LGHDT and CDR2 is YNNKEL (reference sequence). The length of the CDR3 is 16 residues. The ends lost 4 bases at V and 2 bases at J; junction bases unmatched: 8. The CDR3 spells CASSRSGGYGNQPQHF. The CDR3 coding sequence is TGTGCCAGCAGCCGGTCAGGGGGATATGGCAATCAGCCCCAGCATTTT.

The chain combines TRBV4-1 with TRBJ1-1, with D uncertain. The germline V gene encodes CDR1 MGHRA and CDR2 YSYEKL. CDR3 length equals 18 residues. The ends were cut back, 0 bases at V and 5 bases at J, with 22 bases in the middle. Written as DNA, the CDR3 is TGCGCCAGCAGCCAAGATCGGGGAAGCTCAACGAGGTTTACTGAAGCTTTCTTT. It is translated as CASSQDRGSSTRFTEAFF.

The chain links TRBV27 to TRBJ2-6; possible D gene TRBD1, 5 bases. The CDR3 covers 13 residues. Trimming left V 6 bases short and J 2 bases short, with 5 bases between. Germline assignment: CDR1 MNHEY and CDR2 SMNVEV (reference sequence). Written as DNA, the CDR3 is TGTGCCAGCAGAGGGGCTGGGGCCAACGTCCTGACTTTC. Translated: CASRGAGANVLTF.

This chain uses TRBV5-1 with TRBJ2-3, with D uncertain. The CDR3 sequence is 13 residues long. Germline V lookup: CDR1 SGHRS, CDR2 YFSETQ. The V end lost 2 bases, the J end lost 3 bases, and 7 bases lay between the germline ends. The CDR3 DNA reads as TGCGCCAGCAGCTTACCGGGTACAGATACGCAGTATTTT. Translation: CASSLPGTDTQYF.

V and J are TRBV5-1 and TRBJ2-3, with 10 bases identical to TRBD2. Trimming removed 4 bases from V and 1 base from J; junction bases left unmatched: 12. CDR1 and CDR2 from the germline V gene are SGHRS and YFSETQ. The CDR3 is 18 amino acids. Here the CDR3 DNA reads TGCGCCAGCAGCCGCGACATCACCGGGACTAGCGGCACAGATACGCAGTATTTT. It yields the protein CASSRDITGTSGTDTQYF.

This clone has just one count. J is TRBJ1-1 and V is TRBV6-5; 7 bases are shared with TRBD1. Looked up from germline, CDR1 is MNHEY and CDR2 is SVGAGI. The CDR3 sequence is 15 residues long. After removal of 1 base from V and 3 bases from J, the junction contained 5 bases not matched to a gene. The CDR3, as DNA: TGTGCCAGCAGTTACTGGGCAGGGGGAGACACTGAAGCTTTCTTT. It encodes CASSYWAGGDTEAFF.

This chain joins TRBV19 and TRBJ2-1; 7 bases are a match to TRBD2. The V and J ends lost 5 bases and 0 bases, in that order; junction bases with no gene match: 7. The germline CDR1 and CDR2 sequences are LNHDA and SQIVND (reference sequence). The CDR3 is 16 residues long. DNA for the CDR3: TGTGCCAGTAGTTGGGGAGGGAAGACCTCCTACAATGAGCAGTTCTTC. This encodes CASSWGGKTSYNEQFF. The complete variable domain, with remaining parts taken from reference TRBV19 and TRBJ2-1, reads DGGITQSPKYLFRKEGQNVTLSCEQNLNHDAMYWYRQDPGQGLRLIYYSQIVNDFQKGDIAEGYSVSREKKESFPLTVTSAQKNPTAFYLCASSWGGKTSYNEQFFGPGTRLTVL.

This rearrangement joins TRBV6-4 to TRBJ2-6; 7 bases map to TRBD1. Germline V gene sequence: CDR1 MRHNA, CDR2 SNTAGT. The length of the CDR3 is 17 residues. The V gene end was trimmed by 5 bases and the J gene end by 0 bases; junction bases not matched to a gene: 7. Here the CDR3 reads CASSRQGSVSGANVLTF. The DNA for the CDR3 is TGTGCCAGCAGTCGACAGGGTTCGGTCTCTGGGGCCAACGTCCTGACTTTC.

The J gene is TRBJ1-1, the V gene TRBV11-1; 10 nucleotides align to TRBD1. V shed 5 bases, J shed 4 bases, and the junction held 10 bases outside the gene matches. The CDR3 is 16 amino acids. Per the germline V gene, CDR1 is SGHAT and CDR2 is FQDESV (reference sequence). DNA of the CDR3: TGTGCCAGCAGCCCACCGACAGGGGGCTGGGGCACTGAAGCTTTCTTT. Translation gives CASSPPTGGWGTEAFF.

This clone was detected only a few times. V and J are TRBV6-1 and TRBJ1-3; unclear D gene. CDR1 is MNHNS, CDR2 SASEGT, per germline. CDR3 length: 15 residues. With 1 base removed from V and 6 bases from J, the gap between germline ends came to 13 bases. CDR3 sequence (DNA): TGTGCCAGCAGTGAAGGTCTAATACGGTTAAACACCATATATTTT. It is translated as CASSEGLIRLNTIYF.